These 9 T cell receptor beta chains came from one sample sequenced in a study of blood T cell repertoires in COVID-19. Sequencing used immunoSEQ multiplex PCR; TCRdb keeps in-frame clones, though not all of them. The sample lists over 70,000 clones; 86% were seen once. Material for sequencing was peripheral blood. All receptors come from a human donor in a cohort sampled during active COVID-19.

This chain connects TRBV29-1 to TRBJ1-2; D is perhaps TRBD1 (6 bases). This CDR3 has 13 residues. Trimming removed 6 bases at V and 0 bases at J, with 11 bases between. Germline CDR1 and CDR2: SQVTM and ANQGSEA. The CDR3 region is CSVTGIANYGYTF. DNA for the CDR3: TGCAGCGTGACAGGAATTGCTAACTATGGCTACACCTTC.

The chain links TRBV7-9 to TRBJ2-1, with a tentative D call TRBD2 (6 bases). Deletions cut 1 base from V and 5 bases from J, with 15 bases between. The CDR3 loop spans 16 amino acids. Germline CDR1 reads SEHNR; CDR2 reads FQNEAQ (reference sequence). Here the CDR3 reads CASSLGSGRTNNEQFF. CDR3 DNA: TGTGCCAGCAGCTTAGGATCGGGGCGGACTAACAATGAGCAGTTCTTC.

The chain has TRBV21-1 and TRBJ2-1; the listed D gene, TRBD2, was not tested against the DNA. TRBV21-1 is given as a pseudogene. The length of the CDR3 is 18 residues. The CDR3 sequence is CASSKVGGDIGKGNEQFF. The DNA of the CDR3 is TGTGCCAGCAGCAAAGTCGGCGGGGATATAGGAAAGGGCAATGAGCAGTTCTTC.

This rearrangement joins TRBV6-6 to TRBJ1-4; D gene uncertain. This CDR3 is 16 amino acids long. Germline V gene sequence: CDR1 MNHNY, CDR2 SVGAGI (reference sequence). Deletions cut 5 bases from V and 0 bases from J, with 13 bases between. The CDR3 spells CASSLSSLATNEKLFF. The CDR3 DNA is TGTGCCAGCAGTCTTAGTAGCCTTGCAACTAATGAAAAACTGTTTTTT.

The V and J genes are TRBV7-9 and TRBJ1-1, with TRBD1 matching 7 bases. CDR1 is SEHNR and CDR2 is FQNEAQ in the germline V gene (reference sequence). V shed 4 bases, J shed 5 bases, and the junction held 4 bases outside the gene matches. CDR3 length equals 13 residues. The CDR3 coding sequence is TGTGCCAGCAGCTCGAACAGGGGTACTGAAGCTTTCTTT. It specifies CASSSNRGTEAFF.

The chain recombines TRBV27 with TRBJ1-1; D is undetermined. This CDR3 contains 12 residues. V lost 5 bases to trimming and J lost 1 base, with 5 bases between them. Per germline, CDR1 MNHEY and CDR2 SMNVEV (reference sequence). The CDR3 DNA reads TGTGCCAGCAGTACACGGAACACTGAAGCTTTCTTT. Protein: CASSTRNTEAFF.

This clone was seen only once. J is TRBJ2-7 and V is TRBV7-2; 8 bases align to TRBD1. With 1 base clipped from V and 6 bases from J, the junction kept 17 bases outside the gene matches. Germline V gene sequence: CDR1 SGHTA, CDR2 FQGNSA. The CDR3 sequence is 18 residues long. The CDR3 region is CASSLVWRTGTHSGEQYF. The CDR3 nucleotides read TGTGCCAGCAGCTTAGTGTGGAGGACAGGGACCCATTCGGGCGAGCAGTACTTC. Based on the CDR3 plus reference TRBV7-2 and TRBJ2-7, the full variable domain is GAGVSQSPSNKVTEKGKDVELRCDPISGHTALYWYRQSLGQGLEFLIYFQGNSAPDKSGLPSDRFSAERTGGSVSTLTIQRTQQEDSAVYLCASSLVWRTGTHSGEQYFGPGTRLTVT.

The chain has TRBV2 and TRBJ2-3; D is uncertain. V was shortened by 6 bases and J by 2 bases, with 12 bases between the two germline ends. Germline V gene data show CDR1 as SNHLY and CDR2 as FYNNEI. The CDR3 is made up of 14 amino acids. CDR3 nucleotide sequence: TGTGCCAGCAGGCCTACTACAAACACAGATACGCAGTATTTT. It specifies CASRPTTNTDTQYF.

The V call is TRBV28, the J call TRBJ1-5; D is uncertain. Between the trimmed V and J ends, which lost 2 bases and 4 bases, there was a span of 9 bases. CDR1 and CDR2 (germline): MDHEN, SYDVKM. The CDR3 is 14 amino acids. The CDR3: CASSLAGFNQPQHF. The CDR3 nucleotides read TGTGCCAGCAGTTTAGCGGGGTTTAATCAGCCCCAGCATTTT.